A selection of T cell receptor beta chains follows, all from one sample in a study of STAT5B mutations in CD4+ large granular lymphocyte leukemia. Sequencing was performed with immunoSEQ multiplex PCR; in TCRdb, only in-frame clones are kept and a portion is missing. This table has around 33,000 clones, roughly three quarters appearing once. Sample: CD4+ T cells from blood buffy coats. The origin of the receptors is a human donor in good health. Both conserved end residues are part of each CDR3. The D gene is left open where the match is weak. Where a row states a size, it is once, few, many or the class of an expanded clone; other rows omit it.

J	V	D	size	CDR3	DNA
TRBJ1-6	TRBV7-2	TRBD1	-	CASSLAQGYNSPLHF	TGTGCCAGCAGCTTAGCACAGGGGTATAATTCACCCCTCCACTTT
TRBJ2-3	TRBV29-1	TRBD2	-	CSVDLTSGGTDTQYF	TGCAGCGTTGATCTGACTAGCGGGGGCACAGATACGCAGTATTTT
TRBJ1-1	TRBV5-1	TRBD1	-	CASSPGQGAEGRGAFF	TGCGCCAGCAGCCCGGGACAGGGGGCGGAAGGGCGGGGTGCTTTCTTT
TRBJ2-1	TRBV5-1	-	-	CASSSSPPGVGYNEQFF	TGCGCCAGCAGCTCCTCACCCCCCGGGGTGGGGTACAATGAGCAGTTCTTC
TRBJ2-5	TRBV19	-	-	CASSIDGETQYF	TGTGCCAGTAGTATTGACGGAGAGACCCAGTACTTC
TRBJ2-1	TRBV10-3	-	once	CANAAGVGEQFF	TGTGCCAACGCGGCCGGGGTAGGGGAGCAGTTCTTC
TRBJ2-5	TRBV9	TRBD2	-	CASSVATTSGGIQETQYF	TGTGCCAGCAGCGTAGCTACAACTAGCGGGGGAATACAAGAGACCCAGTACTTC
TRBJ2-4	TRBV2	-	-	CASNREGNIQYF	TGTGCCAGCAACCGAGAGGGAAACATTCAGTACTTC
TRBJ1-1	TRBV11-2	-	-	CASSRQLMNTEAFF	TGTGCCAGCAGTCGACAGCTTATGAACACTGAAGCTTTCTTT
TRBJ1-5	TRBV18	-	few	CASSPSRVGQPQHF	TGTGCCAGCTCACCCTCTAGGGTCGGTCAGCCCCAGCATTTT
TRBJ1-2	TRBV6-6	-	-	CASSYTPDRLNYGYTF	TGTGCCAGCAGTTACACTCCGGACCGACTTAACTATGGCTACACCTTC
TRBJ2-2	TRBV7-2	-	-	CASSSLNTGELFF	TGTGCCAGCAGCTCCCTGAACACCGGGGAGCTGTTTTTT
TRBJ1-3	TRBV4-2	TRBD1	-	CASSLIGTDSGNTIYF	TGTGCCAGCAGCCTAATAGGGACAGACTCTGGAAACACCATATATTTT
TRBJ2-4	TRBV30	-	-	CAWSAPQGLGF	TGTGCCTGGAGTGCCCCACAGGGTCTGGGTTTC